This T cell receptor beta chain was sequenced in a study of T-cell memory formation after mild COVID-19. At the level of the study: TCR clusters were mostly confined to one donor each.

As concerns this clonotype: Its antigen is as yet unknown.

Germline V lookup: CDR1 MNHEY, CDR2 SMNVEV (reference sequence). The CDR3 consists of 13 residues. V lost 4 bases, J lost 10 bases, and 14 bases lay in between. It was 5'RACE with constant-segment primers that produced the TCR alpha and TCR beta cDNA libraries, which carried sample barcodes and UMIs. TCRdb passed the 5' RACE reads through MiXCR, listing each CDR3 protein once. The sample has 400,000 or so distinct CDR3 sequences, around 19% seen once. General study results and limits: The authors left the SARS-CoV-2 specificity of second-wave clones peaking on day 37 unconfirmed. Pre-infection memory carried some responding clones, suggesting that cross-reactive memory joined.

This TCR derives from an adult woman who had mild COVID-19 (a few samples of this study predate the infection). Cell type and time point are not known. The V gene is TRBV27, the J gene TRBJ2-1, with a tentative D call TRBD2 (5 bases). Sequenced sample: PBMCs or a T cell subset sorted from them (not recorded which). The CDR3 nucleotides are TGTGCCAGCAGTTCCCCCGTTGGGAGCGAGCAGTTCTTC. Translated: CASSSPVGSEQFF.